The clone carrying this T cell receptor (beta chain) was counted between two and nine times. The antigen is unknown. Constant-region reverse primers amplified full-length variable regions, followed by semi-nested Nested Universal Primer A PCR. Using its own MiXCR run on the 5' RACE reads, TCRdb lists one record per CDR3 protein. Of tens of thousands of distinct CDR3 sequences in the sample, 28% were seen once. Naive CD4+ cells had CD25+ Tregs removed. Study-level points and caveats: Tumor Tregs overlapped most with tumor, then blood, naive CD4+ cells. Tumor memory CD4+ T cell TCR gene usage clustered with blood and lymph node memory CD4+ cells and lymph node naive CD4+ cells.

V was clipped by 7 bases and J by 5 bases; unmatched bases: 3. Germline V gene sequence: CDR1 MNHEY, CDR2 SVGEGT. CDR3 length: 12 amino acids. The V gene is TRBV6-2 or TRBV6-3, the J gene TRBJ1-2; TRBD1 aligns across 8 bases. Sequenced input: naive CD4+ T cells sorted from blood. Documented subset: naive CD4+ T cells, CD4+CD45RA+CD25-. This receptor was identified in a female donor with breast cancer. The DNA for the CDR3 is TGTGCCAGCACGGACAGGGTATATGGCTACACCTTC. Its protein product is CASTDRVYGYTF.